The clone carrying this T cell receptor beta chain was observed many times. Its antigen is unidentified. Patients were excluded if they had other autoimmune diseases or uncontrolled infections, and likewise if pregnancy or lactation applied. This sample is part of a study of Graves' ophthalmopathy and Graves' hyperthyroidism. Transcripts of RNA were the source for amplifying TCR beta CDR3 regions. HTBI-primed first-round RT-PCR preceded second-round multiplex PCR. TCRdb passed the multiplex PCR reads through MiXCR, listing each CDR3 protein once. The sample records about 620,000 distinct CDR3 sequences, approximately 21% being singletons. V lost 3 bases, J lost 2 bases, and 11 bases lay in between. CDR1 and CDR2 (germline): SNHLY, FYNNEI. The CDR3 has 14 residues. Whole-study findings and limits: Ophthalmopathy progression was predicted by the model at just over 70% sensitivity and approximately 73% specificity.

This chain connects TRBV2 to TRBJ2-7, with D possibly TRBD2 on 7 matching bases. The sample was peripheral blood. This TCR derives from a young woman with stable Graves' hyperthyroidism. Some clones in this sample may be carry-over from other donors' samples. CDR3 protein: CASSELGGAYEQYF. In DNA, the CDR3 is TGTGCCAGCAGTGAGTTAGGGGGGGCCTACGAGCAGTACTTC.